This TCR beta chain was captured by sequencing in a study of T cells expressing NK-cell markers (TCRdb year 2020). Regarding the study in general: TCR beta-chain repertoires were profiled in sorted CD3+CD56+NKG2C+, CD3+CD56+NKG2C- and CD3+CD56-NKG2C+ T-cell subsets from about 8 donors. All eight donors whose samples were sequenced were randomly selected healthy volunteers, three of them men and five women. Libraries were sequenced as 2 x 150 bp reads on Illumina HiSeq 2000/2500, MiSeq or NextSeq. Seven of the eight sequenced donors were HCMV-seropositive and one was HCMV-seronegative. Results and caveats for the whole study, not just this receptor: Whether the expanded NKG2C-expressing T cell clones were specific for HCMV antigens remained unclear. Those dominant clonotypes were again the most abundant among CD3+CD56-NKG2C+ cells in a handful of donors, at about 25-60.1%. For six donors, the dominant CD3+CD56+NKG2C+ clonotypes were among the top 10 CD8+ clonotypes and accounted for 1.0-7.0% of CD8+ T cells.

The CDR3 covers 16 residues, taking in both the cysteine and the phenylalanine. DNA for this receptor is not on file. Per the germline V gene (reference sequence), LNHNV is the CDR1 and YYDKDF is the CDR2. HCMV serostatus was determined by detecting HCMV-specific IgG in serum with a commercial ELISA kit. Peripheral blood mononuclear cells were isolated from blood by Ficoll density gradient centrifugation. For sequencing, an Illumina HiSeq 2000 was employed. TCR beta cDNA libraries were made by 5'RACE template switching that added a universal primer site and unique molecular identifiers. cDNA synthesis was primed from the TCR beta constant segment, followed by two successive PCR amplification steps. Turning to the authors' computational methods: MIGEC was used to demultiplex reads and group reads by UMI, and MiTCR was used to assemble and quantify clonotypes. To exclude erroneous sequences, any TCR cDNA sequence not supported by at least two reads was discarded. Downstream repertoire analysis used the tcR package, and clonotypes were matched across fractions by CDR3 nucleotide sequence plus V segment. VDJmatch was used to annotate antigen specificity against VDJdb, with one amino acid substitution in CDR3 allowed. Following reprocessing of the reads by TCRdb, the data hold one row per CDR3 protein sequence and no DNA is available. What appears here as the V and J calls and clone size reflects TCRdb's work, not the paper's. The table kept for this sample lists about 550,000 distinct CDR3 sequences. About 3.6% of the sample is held by the ten biggest clonotypes.

Notes on this clonotype: There is no known antigen for this receptor.

The chain joins TRBV15 to TRBJ2-5; TCRdb designates TRBD1, a call that cannot be tested without DNA. The sequence was collected from a man in his late teens or twenties in good health. Donor details come from another sample of the same person, matched by shared clones. What was sequenced was blood T cells: a sorted CD56 or NKG2C T cell subset, CD4+ or CD8+ T cells, or bulk PBMC T cells (not recorded which). The CDR3 here reads CATSRAGQGIRETQYF.